This TCR beta chain appears in the sequencing data of a study of shared clonotypes between healthy human individuals. General observations from the study: Relative to memory subsets, naive subsets generally showed larger estimated richness.

CD45RO-negative cells were positively selected for CCR7, leaving out terminally differentiated effector memory CD45RA+ cells. How the authors handled the data: There were no quality scores in the junction-only immunoSEQ sequences, so filtering differed. Assay used: immunoSEQ multiplex PCR; TCRdb lists only in-frame clones, some missing. The D gene and trimming were derived from the DNA, and the V and J assignments and clone size from that table. The repertoire holds about 590,000 clones, with around 95% as singletons. Note on this clone: Its antigen is as yet unknown. The same CDR3 can be traced to other DNA sequences in this sample.

The TCR originated in a woman aged 30 to 39 in good health. Material for sequencing was naive CD8+ T cells sorted from blood.

The CDR3 coding sequence is TGTGCCAGCAGCGTAGGGGGGACACAAGAGACCCAGTACTTC. Translating it yields CASSVGGTQETQYF. The chain couples TRBV9 to TRBJ2-5; TRBD1 is a possible D gene (6 bases). This CDR3 has 14 residues. With 0 bases removed from V and 2 bases from J, the gap between germline ends came to 8 bases. Germline lookup yields CDR1 SGDLS and CDR2 YYNGEE.